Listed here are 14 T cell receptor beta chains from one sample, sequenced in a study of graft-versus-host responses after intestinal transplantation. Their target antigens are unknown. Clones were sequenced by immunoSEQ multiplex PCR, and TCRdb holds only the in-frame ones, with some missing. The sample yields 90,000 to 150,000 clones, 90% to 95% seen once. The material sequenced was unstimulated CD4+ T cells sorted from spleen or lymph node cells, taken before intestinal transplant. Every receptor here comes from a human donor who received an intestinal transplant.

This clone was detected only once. This CDR3 reads CASKTNRGGYTF. CDR3 in DNA: TGTGCCAGCAAAACGAACAGGGGCGGCTACACCTTC. The chain employs TRBV27 and TRBJ1-2, with 7 bases identical to TRBD1. This CDR3 is 12 amino acids long. With 7 bases clipped from V and 8 bases from J, the junction kept 7 bases outside the gene matches. CDR1 is MNHEY and CDR2 is SMNVEV in the germline V gene (reference sequence).

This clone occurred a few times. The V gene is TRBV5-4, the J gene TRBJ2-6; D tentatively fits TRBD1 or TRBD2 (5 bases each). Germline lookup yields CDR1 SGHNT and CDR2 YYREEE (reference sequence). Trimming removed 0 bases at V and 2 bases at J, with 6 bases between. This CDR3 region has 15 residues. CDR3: CASSLVGAGANVLTF. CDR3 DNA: TGTGCCAGCAGCTTGGTGGGGGCTGGGGCCAACGTCCTGACTTTC.

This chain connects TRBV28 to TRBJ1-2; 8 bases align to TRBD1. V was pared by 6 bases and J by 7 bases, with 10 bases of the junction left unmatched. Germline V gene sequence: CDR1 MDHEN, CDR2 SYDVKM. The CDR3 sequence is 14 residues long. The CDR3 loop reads CASSWDRHVGGYTF. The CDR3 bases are TGTGCCAGCAGCTGGGACAGGCACGTGGGTGGCTACACCTTC.

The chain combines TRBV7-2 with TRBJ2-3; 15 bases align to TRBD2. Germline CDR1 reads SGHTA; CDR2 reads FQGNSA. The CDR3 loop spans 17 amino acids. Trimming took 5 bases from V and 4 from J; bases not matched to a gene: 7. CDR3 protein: CASSRPRTSGRADTQYF. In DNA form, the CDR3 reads TGTGCCAGCAGCCGTCCTAGGACTAGCGGGAGGGCAGATACGCAGTATTTT.

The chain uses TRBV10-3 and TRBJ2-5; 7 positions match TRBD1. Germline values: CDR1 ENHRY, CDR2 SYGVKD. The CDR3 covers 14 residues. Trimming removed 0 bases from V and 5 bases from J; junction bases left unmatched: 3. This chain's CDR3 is CAISESTGEETQYF. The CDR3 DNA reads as TGTGCCATCAGTGAGTCCACAGGGGAGGAGACCCAGTACTTC.

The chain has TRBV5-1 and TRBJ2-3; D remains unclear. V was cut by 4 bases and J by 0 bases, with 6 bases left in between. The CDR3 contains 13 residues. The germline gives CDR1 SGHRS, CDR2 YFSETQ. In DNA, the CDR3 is TGCGCCAGCAGCACCGCTAGCACAGATACGCAGTATTTT. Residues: CASSTASTDTQYF.

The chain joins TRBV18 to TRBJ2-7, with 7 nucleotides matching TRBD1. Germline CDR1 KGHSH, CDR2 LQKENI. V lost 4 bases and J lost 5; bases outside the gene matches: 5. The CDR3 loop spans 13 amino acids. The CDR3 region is CASSQDRENEQYF. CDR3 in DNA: TGTGCCAGCTCACAAGACAGGGAGAACGAGCAGTACTTC. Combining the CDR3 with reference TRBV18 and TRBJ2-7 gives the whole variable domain NAGVMQNPRHLVRRRGQEARLRCSPMKGHSHVYWYRQLPEEGLKFMVYLQKENIIDESGMPKERFSAEFPKEGPSILRIQQVVRGDSAAYFCASSQDRENEQYFGPGTRLTVT.

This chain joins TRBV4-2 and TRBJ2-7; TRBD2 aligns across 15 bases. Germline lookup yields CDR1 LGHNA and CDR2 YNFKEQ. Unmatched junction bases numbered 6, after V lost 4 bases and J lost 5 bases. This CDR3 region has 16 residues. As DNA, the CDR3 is TGTGCCAGCAGCCTAGGGACTAGCGGGAGGCCCCACGAGCAGTACTTC. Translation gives CASSLGTSGRPHEQYF.

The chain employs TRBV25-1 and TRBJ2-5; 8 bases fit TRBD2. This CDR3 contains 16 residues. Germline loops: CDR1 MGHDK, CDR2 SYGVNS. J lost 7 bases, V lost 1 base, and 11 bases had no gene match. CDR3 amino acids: CASSESSSGKVGTQYF. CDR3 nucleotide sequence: TGTGCCAGCAGTGAATCTAGTAGCGGGAAGGTTGGGACCCAGTACTTC.

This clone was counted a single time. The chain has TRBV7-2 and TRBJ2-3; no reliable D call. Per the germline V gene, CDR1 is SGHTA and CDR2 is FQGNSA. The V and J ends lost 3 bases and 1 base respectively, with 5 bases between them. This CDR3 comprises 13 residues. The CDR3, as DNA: TGTGCCAGCAGCTTTTCACGCACAGATACGCAGTATTTT. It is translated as CASSFSRTDTQYF.

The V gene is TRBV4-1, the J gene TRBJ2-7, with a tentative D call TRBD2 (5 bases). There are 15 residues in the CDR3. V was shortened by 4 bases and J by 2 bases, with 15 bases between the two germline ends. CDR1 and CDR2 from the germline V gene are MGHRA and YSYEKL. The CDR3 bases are TGCGCCAGCAGCCTAATCGAGGGTTCCCCCTACGAGCAGTACTTC. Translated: CASSLIEGSPYEQYF.

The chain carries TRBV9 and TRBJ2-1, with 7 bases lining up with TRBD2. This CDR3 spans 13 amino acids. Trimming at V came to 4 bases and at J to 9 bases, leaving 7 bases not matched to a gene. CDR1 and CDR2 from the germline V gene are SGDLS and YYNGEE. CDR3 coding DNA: TGTGCCAGCAGCCCTGAATGGGAGGGTGAGCAGTTCTTC. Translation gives CASSPEWEGEQFF. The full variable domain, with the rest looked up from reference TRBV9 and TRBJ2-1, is DSGVTQTPKHLITATGQRVTLRCSPRSGDLSVYWYQQSLDQGLQFLIQYYNGEERAKGNILERFSAQQFPDLHSELNLSSLELGDSALYFCASSPEWEGEQFFGPGTRLTVL.

The CDR3 spells CASSLVGDASPDTQYF. CDR3 nucleotides: TGTGCCAGCAGCTTGGTAGGGGACGCATCGCCAGATACGCAGTATTTT. The V call is TRBV5-6, the J call TRBJ2-3; D assignment may be TRBD1 or TRBD2 (5 bases each). The germline V gene has CDR1 SGHDT and CDR2 YYEEEE. The CDR3 loop spans 16 amino acids. Trimming cost V 0 bases and J 4 bases, with 15 bases left between them.

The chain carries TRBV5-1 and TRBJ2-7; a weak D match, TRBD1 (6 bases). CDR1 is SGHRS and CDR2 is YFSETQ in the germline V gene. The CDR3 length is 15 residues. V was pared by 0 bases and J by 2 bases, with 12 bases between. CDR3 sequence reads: CASSLGGAGAYEQYF. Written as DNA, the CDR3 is TGCGCCAGCAGCTTGGGGGGCGCAGGGGCCTACGAGCAGTACTTC.